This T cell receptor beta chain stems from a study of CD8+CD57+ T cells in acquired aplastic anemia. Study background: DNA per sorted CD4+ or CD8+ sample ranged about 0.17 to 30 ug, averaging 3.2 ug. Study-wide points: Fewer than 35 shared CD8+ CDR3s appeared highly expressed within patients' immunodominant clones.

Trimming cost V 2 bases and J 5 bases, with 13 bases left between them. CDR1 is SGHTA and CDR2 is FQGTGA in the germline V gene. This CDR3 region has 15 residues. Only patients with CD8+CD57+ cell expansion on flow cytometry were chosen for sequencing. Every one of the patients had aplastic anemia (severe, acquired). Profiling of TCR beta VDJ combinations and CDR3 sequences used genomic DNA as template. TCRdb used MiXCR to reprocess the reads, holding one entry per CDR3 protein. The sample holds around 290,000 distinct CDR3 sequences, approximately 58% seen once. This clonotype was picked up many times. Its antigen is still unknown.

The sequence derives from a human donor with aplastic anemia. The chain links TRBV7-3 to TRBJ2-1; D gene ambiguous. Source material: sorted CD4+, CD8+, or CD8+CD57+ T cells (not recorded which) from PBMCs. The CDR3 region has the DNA TGTGCCAGCAGCTTATTCGGAGTAGCCGACAATGAGCAGTTCTTC. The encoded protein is CASSLFGVADNEQFF.